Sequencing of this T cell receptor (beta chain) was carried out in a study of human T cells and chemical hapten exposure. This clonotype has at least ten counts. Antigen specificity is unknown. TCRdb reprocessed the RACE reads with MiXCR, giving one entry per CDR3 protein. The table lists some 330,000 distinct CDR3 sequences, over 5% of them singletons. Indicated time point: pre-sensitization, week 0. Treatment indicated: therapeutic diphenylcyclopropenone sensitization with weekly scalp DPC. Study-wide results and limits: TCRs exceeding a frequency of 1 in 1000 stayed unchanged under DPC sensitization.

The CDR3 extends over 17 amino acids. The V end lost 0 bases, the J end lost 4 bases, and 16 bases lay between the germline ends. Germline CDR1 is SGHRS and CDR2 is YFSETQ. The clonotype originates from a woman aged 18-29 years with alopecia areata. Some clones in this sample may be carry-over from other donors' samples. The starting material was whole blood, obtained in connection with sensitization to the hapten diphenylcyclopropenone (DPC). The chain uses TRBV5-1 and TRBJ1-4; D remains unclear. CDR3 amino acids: CASSLEGSPEFNEKLFF. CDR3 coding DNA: TGCGCCAGCAGCTTGGAAGGCAGCCCAGAATTTAATGAAAAACTGTTTTTT.